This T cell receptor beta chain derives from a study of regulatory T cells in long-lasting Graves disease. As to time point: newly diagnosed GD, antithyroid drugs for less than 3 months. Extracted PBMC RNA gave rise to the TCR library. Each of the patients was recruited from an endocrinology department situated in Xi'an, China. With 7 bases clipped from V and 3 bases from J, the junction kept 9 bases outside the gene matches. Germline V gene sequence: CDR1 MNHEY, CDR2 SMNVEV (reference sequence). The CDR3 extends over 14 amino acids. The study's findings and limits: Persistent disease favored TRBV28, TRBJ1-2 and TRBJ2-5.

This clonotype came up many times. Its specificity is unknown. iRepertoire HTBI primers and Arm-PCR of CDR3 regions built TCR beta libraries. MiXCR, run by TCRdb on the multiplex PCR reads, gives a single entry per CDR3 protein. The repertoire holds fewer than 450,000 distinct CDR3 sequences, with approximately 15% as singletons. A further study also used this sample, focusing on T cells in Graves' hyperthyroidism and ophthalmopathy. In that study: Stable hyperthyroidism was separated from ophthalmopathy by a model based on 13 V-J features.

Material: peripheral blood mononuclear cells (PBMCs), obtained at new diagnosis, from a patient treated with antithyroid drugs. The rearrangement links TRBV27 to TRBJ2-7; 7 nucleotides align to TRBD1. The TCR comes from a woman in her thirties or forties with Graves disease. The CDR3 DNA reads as TGTGCCAGCAAACTTCGACAGGGTTACTACGAGCAGTACTTC. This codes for CASKLRQGYYEQYF.